The 14 T cell receptor beta chains in this list originate from one sample, sequenced in a study of T cells after yellow fever vaccination. Via MiXCR, TCRdb re-called the 5' RACE reads, giving one row per CDR3 protein. Of 78,000 or so distinct CDR3 sequences listed, 7.3% are singletons. Material: CD8+ T cells sorted from PBMCs, obtained 10 days after the first yellow fever vaccination. The receptors stem from a young man who received the YFV17D yellow fever vaccine.

This clonotype came up many times. This rearrangement joins TRBV27 to TRBJ2-1; TRBD1 matches at 7 bases. Looked up from germline, CDR1 is MNHEY and CDR2 is SMNVEV (reference sequence). J lost 1 base, V lost 7 bases, and 7 bases had no gene match. The CDR3 covers 15 residues. CDR3 region: CASTLPGQSYNEQFF. DNA for the CDR3: TGTGCCAGCACCCTCCCGGGACAGTCCTACAATGAGCAGTTCTTC.

The J gene is TRBJ2-1, the V gene TRBV7-2; D is uncertain. The CDR3 is made up of 15 amino acids. Per germline, CDR1 SGHTA and CDR2 FQGNSA. The germline V and J ends were trimmed by 1 base and 5 bases, with 12 bases remaining between them. The CDR3 DNA is TGTGCCAGCAGCTTAGAGCTCGTGGTGAACAATGAGCAGTTCTTC. Its translation: CASSLELVVNNEQFF.

In this sample, this clonotype turned up many times. J is TRBJ2-1 and V is TRBV7-9; D is unclear. Germline CDR1 is SEHNR and CDR2 is FQNEAQ (reference sequence). This CDR3 comprises 12 residues. Trimming stripped 5 bases from V and 6 bases from J, with 8 bases between. CDR3: CASSLNGNEQFF. In DNA, the CDR3 is TGTGCCAGCAGCCTGAACGGCAATGAGCAGTTCTTC.

This clonotype was seen many times. The chain uses TRBV12-3 or TRBV12-4 and TRBJ1-1; D remains unclear. This CDR3 comprises 12 residues. Deletions cut 2 bases from V and 3 bases from J, with 4 bases between. CDR3: CASSLTYTEAFF. CDR3 in DNA: TGTGCCAGCAGTTTAACCTACACTGAAGCTTTCTTT.

In its sample, this clonotype was seen a few times. CDR3 in DNA: TGTGCCACCAGTGATTTGCGCTCTGGAAACACCATATATTTT. It translates to CATSDLRSGNTIYF. The chain employs TRBV24-1 and TRBJ1-3; D is undetermined. The germline V and J ends were trimmed by 0 bases and 0 bases, with 2 bases remaining between them. The CDR3 extends over 14 amino acids. CDR1 and CDR2 from the germline V gene are KGHDR and SFDVKD.

This clonotype was seen many times. This chain uses TRBV5-1 with TRBJ2-2; a weak D match, TRBD2 (5 bases). Germline V gene data show CDR1 as SGHRS and CDR2 as YFSETQ. The CDR3 consists of 15 residues. V gave up 4 bases and J gave up 5 bases, with 15 bases separating them. In nucleotides, the CDR3 is TGCGCCAGCAGCGTGGATGGGTCGGGGACCGGGGAGCTGTTTTTT. Its translation: CASSVDGSGTGELFF.

This clonotype appeared many times. The chain employs TRBV5-4 and TRBJ2-7; a possible D gene is TRBD2 (6 bases). The CDR3 loop spans 14 amino acids. Trimming removed 1 base at V and 5 bases at J, with 13 bases between. Germline V gene sequence: CDR1 SGHNT, CDR2 YYREEE (reference sequence). CDR3 sequence reads: CASSLKLAVHEQYF. As DNA, the CDR3 is TGTGCCAGCAGCTTGAAACTAGCCGTCCACGAGCAGTACTTC.

This clonotype was seen repeatedly, ten times or more. This sequence joins TRBV12-3 or TRBV12-4 and TRBJ1-2, with a tentative D call TRBD1 (6 bases). This CDR3 region has 14 residues. Trimming cost V 6 bases and J 3 bases, with 14 bases left between them. The CDR3 is CASRSGGSDYGYTF. DNA for the CDR3: TGTGCCAGCAGATCGGGGGGCTCGGACTATGGCTACACCTTC.

This clonotype was seen ten or more times. The gene calls are TRBV12-5 and TRBJ1-2; 7 bases line up with TRBD1. Germline CDR1 LGHNT, CDR2 FRNRAP. The CDR3 has 18 amino acids. V was pared by 3 bases and J by 2 bases, with 15 bases of the junction left unmatched. CDR3 sequence reads: CASGFTTSNRGGNYGYTF. CDR3 sequence (DNA): TGTGCTAGTGGTTTCACTACTTCGAACAGGGGAGGGAACTATGGCTACACCTTC.

The CDR3 is CATSRVGRGQPQHF. The CDR3 DNA is TGTGCCACCAGCAGAGTGGGGAGGGGACAGCCCCAGCATTTT. This sequence joins TRBV15 and TRBJ1-5; tentative D call: TRBD1 (5 bases). Germline V gives CDR1 LNHNV, CDR2 YYDKDF (reference sequence). This CDR3 is 14 amino acids long. With 1 base removed from V and 7 bases from J, the gap between germline ends came to 11 bases.

This clonotype has a handful of counts. The gene calls are TRBV12-3 or TRBV12-4 and TRBJ2-1, with D uncertain. V shed 7 bases and J shed 4 bases, with 11 bases lying between them. This CDR3 contains 13 residues. The DNA of the CDR3 is TGTGCCAGCACTATAAGTCGGTACAATGAGCAGTTCTTC. Its translation is CASTISRYNEQFF.

The sample holds many counts of this clonotype. The chain recombines TRBV6-1 with TRBJ2-3; TRBD2 aligns across 8 bases. The CDR3 is 15 residues long. V was pared by 4 bases and J by 5 bases, with 8 bases of the junction left unmatched. Germline V CDR1 and CDR2: MNHNS, SASEGT. Here the CDR3 reads CASSGSGGHGDTQYF. DNA of the CDR3: TGTGCCAGCAGTGGCAGCGGGGGCCACGGAGATACGCAGTATTTT.

Many counts were recorded for this clonotype. The chain carries TRBV15 and TRBJ2-1; TRBD1 might be the D (5 bases). The CDR3 sequence is 17 residues long. Germline V lookup: CDR1 LNHNV, CDR2 YYDKDF (reference sequence). Trimming cost V 0 bases and J 9 bases, with 21 bases left between them. The CDR3 spells CATSRDPYRQSPGEQFF. In DNA, the CDR3 is TGTGCCACCAGCAGAGACCCCTACCGACAGAGCCCGGGTGAGCAGTTCTTC.

Points on this clonotype: A read error is possible here, since a much larger clone lies one base away. The J gene is TRBJ2-1, the V gene TRBV3-1; possible D gene TRBD1, 6 bases. Germline CDR1 reads LGHDT; CDR2 reads YNNKEL (reference sequence). The CDR3 runs to 15 residues. The CDR3 spells CACSHTGIGYNEQFF. The CDR3 region has the DNA TGTGCCTGCAGCCACACAGGGATAGGCTACAATGAGCAGTTCTTC.